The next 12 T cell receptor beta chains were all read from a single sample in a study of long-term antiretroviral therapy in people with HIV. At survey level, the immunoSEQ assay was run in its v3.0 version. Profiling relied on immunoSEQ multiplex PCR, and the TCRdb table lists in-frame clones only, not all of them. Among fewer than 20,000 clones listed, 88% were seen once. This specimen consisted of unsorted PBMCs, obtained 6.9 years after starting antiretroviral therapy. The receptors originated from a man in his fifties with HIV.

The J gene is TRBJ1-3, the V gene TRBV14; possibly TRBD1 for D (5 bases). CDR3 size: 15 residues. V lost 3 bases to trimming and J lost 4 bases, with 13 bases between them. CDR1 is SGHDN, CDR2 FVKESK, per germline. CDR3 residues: CASSQGVSAGNTIYF. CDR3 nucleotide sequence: TGTGCCAGCAGCCAGGGGGTTTCGGCGGGAAACACCATATATTTT.

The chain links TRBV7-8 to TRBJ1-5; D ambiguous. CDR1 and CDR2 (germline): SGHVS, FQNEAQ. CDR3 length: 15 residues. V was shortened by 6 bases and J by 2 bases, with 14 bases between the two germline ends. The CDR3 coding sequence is TGTGCCAGCAGGAGGGAACCTTTTGGCAATCAGCCCCAGCATTTT. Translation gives CASRREPFGNQPQHF.

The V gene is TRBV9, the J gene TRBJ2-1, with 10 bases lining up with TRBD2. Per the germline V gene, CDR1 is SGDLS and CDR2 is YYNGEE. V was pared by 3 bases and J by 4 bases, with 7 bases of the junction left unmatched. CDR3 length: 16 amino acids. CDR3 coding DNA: TGTGCCAGCAGCGCCAATCTAGCGGGAGCGTACAATGAGCAGTTCTTC. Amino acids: CASSANLAGAYNEQFF.

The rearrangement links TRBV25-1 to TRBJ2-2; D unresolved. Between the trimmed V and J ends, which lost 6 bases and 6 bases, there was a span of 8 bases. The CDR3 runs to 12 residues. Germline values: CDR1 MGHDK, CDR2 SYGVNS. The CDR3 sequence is CASRSSPGELFF. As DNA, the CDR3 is TGTGCCAGCAGGTCTAGTCCCGGGGAGCTGTTTTTT. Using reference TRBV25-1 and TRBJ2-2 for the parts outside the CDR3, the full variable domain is EADIYQTPRYLVIGTGKKITLECSQTMGHDKMYWYQQDPGMELHLIHYSYGVNSTEKGDLSSESTVSRIRTEHFPLTLESARPSHTSQYLCASRSSPGELFFGEGSRLTVL.

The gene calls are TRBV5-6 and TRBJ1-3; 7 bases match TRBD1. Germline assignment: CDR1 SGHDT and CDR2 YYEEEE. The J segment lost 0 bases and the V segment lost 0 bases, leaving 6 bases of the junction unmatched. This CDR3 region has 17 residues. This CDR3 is CASSLVRDSDSGNTIYF. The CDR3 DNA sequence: TGTGCCAGCAGCTTGGTCCGGGACAGTGACTCTGGAAACACCATATATTTT.

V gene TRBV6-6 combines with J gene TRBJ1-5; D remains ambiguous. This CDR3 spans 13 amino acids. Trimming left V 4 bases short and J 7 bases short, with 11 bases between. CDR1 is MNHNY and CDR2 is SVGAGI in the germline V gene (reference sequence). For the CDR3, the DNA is TGTGCCAGCAGTTTCTCAATGGACCAGCCCCAGCATTTT. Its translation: CASSFSMDQPQHF.

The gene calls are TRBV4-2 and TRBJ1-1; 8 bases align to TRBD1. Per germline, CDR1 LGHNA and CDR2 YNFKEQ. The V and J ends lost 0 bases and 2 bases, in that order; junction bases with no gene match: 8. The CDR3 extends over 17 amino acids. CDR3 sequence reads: CASSQEPTGALNTEAFF. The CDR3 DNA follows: TGTGCCAGCAGCCAAGAACCGACAGGGGCCCTAAACACTGAAGCTTTCTTT.

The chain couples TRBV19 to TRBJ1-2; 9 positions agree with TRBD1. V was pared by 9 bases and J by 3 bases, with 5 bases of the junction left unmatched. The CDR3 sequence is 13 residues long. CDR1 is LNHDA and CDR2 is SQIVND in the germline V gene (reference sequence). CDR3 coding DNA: TGTGCCAGCACAGGGGGCAATTACTATGGCTACACCTTC. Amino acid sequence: CASTGGNYYGYTF.

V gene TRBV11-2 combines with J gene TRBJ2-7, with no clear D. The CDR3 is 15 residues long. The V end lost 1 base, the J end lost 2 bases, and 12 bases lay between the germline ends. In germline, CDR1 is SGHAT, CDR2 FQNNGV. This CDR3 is CASSLAQMLAYEQYF. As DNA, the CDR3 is TGTGCCAGCAGCTTAGCGCAGATGTTAGCCTACGAGCAGTACTTC.

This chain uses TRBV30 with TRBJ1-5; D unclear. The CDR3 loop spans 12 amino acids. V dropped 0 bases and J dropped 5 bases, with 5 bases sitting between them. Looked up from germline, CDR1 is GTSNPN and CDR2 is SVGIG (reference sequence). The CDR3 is CAWSVPDQPQHF. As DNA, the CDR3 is TGTGCCTGGAGTGTACCAGATCAGCCCCAGCATTTT.

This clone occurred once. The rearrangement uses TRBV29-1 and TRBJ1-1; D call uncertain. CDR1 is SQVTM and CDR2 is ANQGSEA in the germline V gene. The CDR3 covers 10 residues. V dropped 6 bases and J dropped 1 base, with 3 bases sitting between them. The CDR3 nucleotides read TGCAGCGTAGGGAACACTGAAGCTTTCTTT. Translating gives CSVGNTEAFF.

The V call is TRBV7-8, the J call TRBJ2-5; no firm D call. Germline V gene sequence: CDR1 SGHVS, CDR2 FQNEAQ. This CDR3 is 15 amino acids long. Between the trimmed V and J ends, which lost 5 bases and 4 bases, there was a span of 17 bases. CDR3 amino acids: CASSPGIGLGETQYF. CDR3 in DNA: TGTGCCAGCAGCCCCGGTATTGGTCTGGGAGAGACCCAGTACTTC. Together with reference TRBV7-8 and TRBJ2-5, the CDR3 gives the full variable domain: GAGVSQSPRYKVAKRGQDVALRCDPISGHVSLFWYQQALGQGPEFLTYFQNEAQLDKSGLPSDRFFAERPEGSVSTLKIQRTQQEDSAVYLCASSPGIGLGETQYFGPGTRLLVL.